This TCR beta chain was retrieved from a study of identifying expanded T cells in peripheral blood. Collection occurred without any documented infections or immune events in donors. The V and J ends lost 5 bases and 8 bases, in that order; junction bases with no gene match: 20. CDR3 length: 18 residues. Germline CDR1 and CDR2: SGHAT and FQDESV (reference sequence). Findings of the study overall: Differentially abundant clones: around 1.2 between replicates, about 15 at approximately 13 days, 19 to 20 at four.

As concerns this clone: The target antigen is unknown.

Sequencing used immunoSEQ multiplex PCR; TCRdb keeps in-frame clones, though not all of them. The sample has approximately 90,000 clones, around nine tenths seen once. Sequencing was carried out using blood. This TCR was sampled from a person aged 18 to 70 in good health. The J gene is TRBJ2-1, the V gene TRBV11-1; TRBD1 aligns across 8 bases. CDR3 coding DNA: TGTGCCAGCAGCCCCCCCTCGGGGCAGGGGGCGCGAGGTTATGAGCAGTTCTTC. Amino acids: CASSPPSGQGARGYEQFF.